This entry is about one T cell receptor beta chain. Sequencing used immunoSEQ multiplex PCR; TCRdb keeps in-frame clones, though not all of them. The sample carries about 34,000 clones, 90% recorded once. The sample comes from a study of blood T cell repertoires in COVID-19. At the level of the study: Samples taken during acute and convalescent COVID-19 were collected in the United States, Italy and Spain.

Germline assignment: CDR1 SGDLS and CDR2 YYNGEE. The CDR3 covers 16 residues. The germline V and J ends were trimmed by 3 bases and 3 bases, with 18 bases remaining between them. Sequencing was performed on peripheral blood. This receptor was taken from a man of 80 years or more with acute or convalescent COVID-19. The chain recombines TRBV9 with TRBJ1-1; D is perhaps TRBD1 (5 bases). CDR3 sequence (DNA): TGTGCCAGCAGCGCAGGACAAGACGGCGGGGACACTGAAGCTTTCTTT. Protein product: CASSAGQDGGDTEAFF.